Below are 20 T cell receptor beta chains sequenced from a single sample in a study of breast tumors, draining lymph nodes, adjacent tissues. Breast cancer patients provided tissue from their axillary draining lymph nodes. One entry per CDR3 protein results from TCRdb running MiXCR on the multiplex PCR reads. The sample records around 100,000 distinct CDR3 sequences, 20% to 25% being singletons. Sequences were obtained from axillary lymph node tissue. Every receptor here comes from a female donor with breast cancer. Some clones in this sample may be carry-over from other donors' samples.

This clonotype was detected ten times or more. The chain has TRBV6-1 and TRBJ1-5; 8 bases map to TRBD1. Trimming at V came to 8 bases and at J to 5 bases, leaving 5 bases not matched to a gene. This CDR3 spans 13 amino acids. CDR1 MNHNS and CDR2 SASEGT come from the germline V gene. The CDR3 nucleotides are TGTGCCAGCGCAGGGGGCTGGGATCAGCCCCAGCATTTT. This encodes CASAGGWDQPQHF.

With respect to this clonotype: A read error may explain this, as a much larger clone is one base away. V gene TRBV4-1 combines with J gene TRBJ2-1; the D is unclear. CDR3 length: 15 amino acids. Germline V gives CDR1 MGHRA, CDR2 YSYEKL. The CDR3, as DNA: TGCGCCAGCAGCCGGACCGATAGCTCCTACAGTGAGCAGTTCTTC. Translating it yields CASSRTDSSYSEQFF.

At least ten counts were recorded for this clonotype. This chain connects TRBV9 to TRBJ1-2; TRBD1 agrees at 8 bases. V shed 3 bases and J 8 bases; nucleotides not matched to a gene: 9. The V gene's germline CDR1 is SGDLS and CDR2 YYNGEE. The CDR3 contains 14 residues. CDR3 amino acids: CASSETGAVEGYTF. The CDR3 nucleotides are TGTGCCAGCAGCGAGACAGGGGCAGTGGAAGGCTACACCTTC.

There are many counts of this clonotype. J is TRBJ1-5 and V is TRBV4-1, with a weak D call TRBD1 (5 bases). V dropped 1 base and J dropped 0 bases, with 7 bases sitting between them. CDR1 is MGHRA, CDR2 YSYEKL, per germline. CDR3 length: 15 amino acids. The CDR3 here is CASSQGGASNQPQHF. CDR3 sequence (DNA): TGCGCCAGCAGCCAAGGAGGGGCTAGCAATCAGCCCCAGCATTTT.

This clonotype was detected ten times or more. The J gene is TRBJ2-1, the V gene TRBV20-1, with TRBD2 identical over 8 bases. Germline V CDR1 and CDR2: DFQATT, SNEGSKA (reference sequence). V shed 2 bases and J 9 bases; nucleotides not matched to a gene: 9. This CDR3 region has 14 residues. The CDR3 sequence is CSARSSGRVGEQFF. The CDR3 DNA sequence: TGCAGTGCTAGATCCAGCGGGAGAGTGGGTGAGCAGTTCTTC.

Regarding this clonotype: The junction differs from germline at one of its ends, possibly a read error. This chain uses TRBV6-5 with TRBJ2-1, with 11 nucleotides matching TRBD2. CDR3 length: 15 amino acids. Germline CDR1 reads MNHEY; CDR2 reads SVGAGI. The DNA of the CDR3 is TGCGCCAGCAGTCTCGGGACTAGCGGCTACATTGAGCAGTTCTTC. Translation: CASSLGTSGYIEQFF.

A note on this clonotype: A read error may explain this, as a much larger clone is one base away. The chain employs TRBV20-1 and TRBJ2-3; 8 bases agree with TRBD2. CDR1 and CDR2 from the germline V gene are DFQATT and SNEGSKA (reference sequence). This CDR3 spans 16 amino acids. CDR3 residues: CSTRDPRRGAADTQYF. The CDR3 DNA follows: TGCAGTACTAGAGACCCTAGGCGGGGGGCCGCAGATACGCAGTATTTT.

Remarks on this clonotype: A single base separates this from a much larger clone, so it may be a read error. The chain carries TRBV3-1 and TRBJ2-5, with no clear D. The germline gives CDR1 LGHDT, CDR2 YNNKEL (reference sequence). The CDR3 covers 13 residues. With 0 bases removed from V and 5 bases from J, the gap between germline ends came to 7 bases. CDR3 sequence: CASSQEQRETQYF. CDR3 bases: TGTGCCAGCAGCCAAGAACAGAGGGAGACCCAGTACTTC.

Notes on this clonotype: A much bigger clone sits one base away, suggesting this may be a read error. V is TRBV24-1 and J is TRBJ2-2; 8 bases fit TRBD2. The CDR3 sequence is 16 residues long. Unmatched junction bases numbered 7, after V lost 5 bases and J lost 3 bases. The germline V gene encodes CDR1 KGHDR and CDR2 SFDVKD. This chain's CDR3 is CATSGRLGGDTGELFF. CDR3 DNA sequence: TGTGCCACCAGTGGAAGGCTCGGGGGGGACACCGGGGAGCTGTTTTTT.

Of note for this clonotype: The missing conserved phenylalanine or tryptophan at the end of this CDR3 makes a read error likely. The DNA is left out, because the CDR3 cannot be placed on it with certainty; the CDR3 is given as TCRdb lists it. The chain carries TRBV3-1 and TRBJ2-7; no check of the table's D call, TRBD2, against the DNA was made. The CDR3 spans 18 residues, counting both ends. Germline V gene sequence: CDR1 LGHDT, CDR2 YNNKEL (reference sequence). The CDR3 reads CASSLLSGTSGGSVERYL.

This clonotype was found many times. The V and J genes are TRBV6-5 and TRBJ2-7; D is unclear. V gave up 5 bases and J gave up 4 bases, with 12 bases separating them. The CDR3 contains 13 residues. CDR1 is MNHEY, CDR2 SVGAGI, per germline. In DNA, the CDR3 is TGTGCCAGCAGTCAAGGACGGAGATACGAGCAGTACTTC. As protein: CASSQGRRYEQYF.

This clonotype was counted ten times or more. The chain recombines TRBV7-9 with TRBJ1-5; D unclear. The ends were cut back, 4 bases at V and 4 bases at J, with 11 bases in the middle. This CDR3 is 14 amino acids long. Germline assignment: CDR1 SEHNR and CDR2 FQNEAQ (reference sequence). Here the CDR3 reads CASSSSTGNQPQHF. DNA of the CDR3: TGTGCCAGCAGCTCCTCGACGGGAAATCAGCCCCAGCATTTT.

The CDR3 bases are TGTGCCAGCAGCCTAATCCCGAGCGAGGAGCAGTTCTTC. Amino acids: CASSLIPSEEQFF. This chain connects TRBV5-4 to TRBJ2-1, with unresolved D. The CDR3 is 13 amino acids. Trimming shortened V by 4 bases and J by 10 bases, and 15 bases separated the two germline ends. Per the germline V gene, CDR1 is SGHNT and CDR2 is YYREEE (reference sequence).

Comment on this clonotype: A much larger clone differs from this one at a single base, so this may be a read error. V is TRBV20-1 and J is TRBJ1-2, with 7 positions matching TRBD1. Germline V gene data show CDR1 as DFQATT and CDR2 as SNEGSKA (reference sequence). CDR3 length: 13 residues. In DNA form, the CDR3 reads TGCAGTGCTAAACTCCAGGGGGTTCGCGGCTACGCCTTC. Protein product: CSAKLQGVRGYAF.

CDR3 region: CASSPVKEAYGYTF. In nucleotides, the CDR3 is TGTGCCAGCTCACCAGTTAAGGAGGCGTATGGCTACACCTTC. V gene TRBV18 combines with J gene TRBJ1-2; no clear D. V shed 2 bases and J shed 5 bases, with 12 bases lying between them. The CDR3 extends over 14 amino acids. In germline, CDR1 is KGHSH, CDR2 LQKENI.

This clonotype was counted many times. V is TRBV2 and J is TRBJ2-3, with D possibly being TRBD2 (5 bases). V was clipped by 4 bases and J by 5 bases, with 16 bases between them. Per the germline V gene, CDR1 is SNHLY and CDR2 is FYNNEI. CDR3 length: 15 residues. The CDR3 here is CASSGDSVLGDTQYF. The DNA of the CDR3 is TGTGCCAGCAGTGGGGATAGCGTGCTTGGAGATACGCAGTATTTT.

In its sample, this clonotype was seen many times. V is TRBV3-1 and J is TRBJ1-6; no definite D call. The CDR3 has 15 residues. The germline CDR1 and CDR2 sequences are LGHDT and YNNKEL (reference sequence). Trimming removed 7 bases from V and 9 bases from J, with 19 bases in between. The CDR3 nucleotides read TGTGCCAGCACTAAAGGCGTCTTCTCCGGTTCACCCCTCCACTTT. Translation: CASTKGVFSGSPLHF.

This clonotype was detected ten times or more. This chain links TRBV7-6 with TRBJ2-7; 7 positions match TRBD1. Germline assignment: CDR1 SGHVS and CDR2 FNYEAQ. Trimming cost V 3 bases and J 4 bases; bases outside gene matches: 6. The CDR3 covers 14 residues. CDR3 bases: TGTGCCAGCAGCTTCAAGGGGGCCGTATACGAGCAGTACTTC. Protein product: CASSFKGAVYEQYF.

This chain joins TRBV7-9 and TRBJ1-2; tentatively, D is TRBD1 (6 bases). V lost 0 bases and J 6 bases, leaving 8 bases between the germline ends. Germline V gene sequence: CDR1 SEHNR, CDR2 FQNEAQ (reference sequence). The length of the CDR3 is 13 residues. The chain's CDR3 is CASSLAGGHGYTF. For the CDR3, the DNA is TGTGCCAGCAGCTTAGCGGGGGGCCATGGCTACACCTTC. Together with reference TRBV7-9 and TRBJ1-2, the CDR3 gives the full variable domain: DTGVSQNPRHKITKRGQNVTFRCDPISEHNRLYWYRQTLGQGPEFLTYFQNEAQLEKSRLLSDRFSAERPKGSFSTLEIQRTEQGDSAMYLCASSLAGGHGYTFGSGTRLTVV.

This clonotype has at least ten counts. The rearrangement joins TRBV5-1 to TRBJ1-4; TRBD1 matches at 9 bases. CDR3 size: 17 residues. Losses at the gene ends were 4 bases for V and 7 bases for J; bases not matched to a gene: 14. Germline CDR1 is SGHRS and CDR2 is YFSETQ. The CDR3 region is CASSPPLLQGAGEKLFF. For the CDR3, the DNA is TGCGCCAGCAGCCCCCCCTTACTACAGGGGGCGGGTGAAAAACTGTTTTTT.